This passage covers 17 T cell receptor beta chains from one sample sequenced in a study of cytomegalovirus exposure and HLA in healthy donors. The study ran its PCR with 60 Vbeta and 13 Jbeta primers. Method: immunoSEQ multiplex PCR; TCRdb's copy keeps in-frame clones and lacks some. The profile shows about 20,000 clones, around 77% of them singletons. The sample consisted of PBMCs. All receptors come from a man aged 55 to 69 in good health and CMV-seronegative.

The chain couples TRBV4-1 to TRBJ2-5, with 9 bases that match TRBD2. Germline values: CDR1 MGHRA, CDR2 YSYEKL. There are 16 residues in the CDR3. The V segment lost 1 base and the J segment 0 bases; nucleotides outside the gene matches: 3. CDR3: CASSQGLADHQETQYF. The CDR3 DNA follows: TGCGCCAGCAGCCAAGGACTAGCGGACCACCAAGAGACCCAGTACTTC.

V and J are TRBV7-2 and TRBJ2-2; TRBD1 matches at 9 bases. The germline V gene encodes CDR1 SGHTA and CDR2 FQGNSA. V dropped 5 bases and J dropped 5; count of bases not matched to a gene: 3. The CDR3 extends over 14 amino acids. The CDR3 spells CASSTDRGTGELFF. CDR3 nucleotide sequence: TGTGCCAGCAGCACGGACAGGGGTACCGGGGAGCTGTTTTTT.

Only a few counts were recorded for this clone. The V call is TRBV6-1, the J call TRBJ2-5, with D unresolved. Germline V gene sequence: CDR1 MNHNS, CDR2 SASEGT. The CDR3 sequence is 11 residues long. Between the trimmed V and J ends, which lost 10 bases and 7 bases, there was a span of 13 bases. This CDR3 is CATGRAWTQYF. DNA of the CDR3: TGTGCCACCGGAAGAGCGTGGACCCAGTACTTC.

V usage is TRBV10-2 and J usage is TRBJ2-7; D perhaps matches TRBD2 (6 bases). Trimming cost V 0 bases and J 6 bases, with 9 bases left between them. This CDR3 comprises 13 residues. Germline loops: CDR1 WSHSY, CDR2 SAAADI. CDR3 sequence reads: CASSESGGVEQYF. Written as DNA, the CDR3 is TGCGCCAGCAGTGAGTCAGGAGGGGTCGAGCAGTACTTC.

The chain employs TRBV4-2 and TRBJ2-4; D gene unclear. Germline V gene lookup returns CDR1 LGHNA and CDR2 YNFKEQ. The CDR3 totals 21 residues. V was shortened by 4 bases and J by 0 bases, with 28 bases between the two germline ends. The CDR3 is CASSPDPGRFPGRIAKNIQYF. The CDR3 bases are TGTGCCAGCAGCCCCGACCCGGGTCGTTTCCCCGGTCGAATAGCCAAAAACATTCAGTACTTC.

The chain links TRBV7-3 to TRBJ2-5; TRBD1 agrees at 7 bases. Germline CDR1 SGHTA, CDR2 FQGTGA. V lost 1 base to trimming and J lost 5 bases; unmatched junction nucleotides: 4. The CDR3 is 14 amino acids. CDR3 in amino acids: CASSLNARGETQYF. The CDR3 bases are TGTGCCAGCAGCTTAAATGCCAGGGGGGAGACCCAGTACTTC.

This chain connects TRBV7-7 to TRBJ1-2; no reliable D call. Germline assignment: CDR1 SSHAT and CDR2 FNYEAQ (reference sequence). The CDR3 covers 11 residues. CDR3 residues: CAVRSRRGYTF. The CDR3 DNA reads TGTGCTGTGCGGTCGAGACGAGGCTACACCTTC.

Only a few counts were recorded for this clone. V usage is TRBV5-1 and J usage is TRBJ2-7; TRBD2 matches at 8 bases. CDR1 is SGHRS and CDR2 is YFSETQ in the germline V gene. This CDR3 region has 16 residues. V gave up 1 base and J gave up 2 bases; unmatched junction bases: 8. The DNA for the CDR3 is TGCGCCAGCAGCTTGACCGGCGGGACTAGTACCTACGAGCAGTACTTC. This encodes CASSLTGGTSTYEQYF.

The genes are TRBV5-1 and TRBJ2-5; TRBD2 agrees at 11 bases. The CDR3 is made up of 18 amino acids. From germline, CDR1 is SGHRS and CDR2 YFSETQ. Trimming at V came to 0 bases and at J to 1 base, leaving 8 bases not matched to a gene. In nucleotides, the CDR3 is TGCGCCAGCAGCTTGGGGGAATACCTAGCGGGGGGCCAAGAGACCCAGTACTTC. This translates into CASSLGEYLAGGQETQYF.

The chain carries TRBV7-9 and TRBJ2-7, with 7 bases aligning to TRBD1. Trimming cost V 1 base and J 3 bases; bases outside gene matches: 6. The CDR3 covers 15 residues. Germline V lookup: CDR1 SEHNR, CDR2 FQNEAQ (reference sequence). CDR3 residues: CASSLGSGGSYEQYF. Written as DNA, the CDR3 is TGTGCCAGCAGCTTAGGATCAGGGGGAAGCTACGAGCAGTACTTC.

The chain links TRBV6-4 to TRBJ1-6, with D perhaps TRBD1 (6 bases). Per germline, CDR1 MRHNA and CDR2 SNTAGT. There are 15 residues in the CDR3. Trimming stripped 0 bases from V and 8 bases from J, with 11 bases between. CDR3 region: CASSDSAGEYSPLHF. DNA of the CDR3: TGTGCCAGCAGTGACTCGGCAGGGGAATATTCACCCCTCCACTTT.

This clone was counted once. CDR3 amino acids: CASTREGPGSGNTIYF. Here the CDR3 DNA reads TGTGCCAGCACTAGGGAGGGACCGGGCTCTGGAAACACCATATATTTT. The chain links TRBV2 to TRBJ1-3; the D gene is possibly TRBD1 (5 bases). The V end lost 7 bases, the J end lost 0 bases, and 16 bases lay between the germline ends. Germline-derived CDR1 and CDR2 are SNHLY and FYNNEI. CDR3 size: 16 residues. The full variable domain, with the rest looked up from reference TRBV2 and TRBJ1-3, is EPEVTQTPSHQVTQMGQEVILRCVPISNHLYFYWYRQILGQKVEFLVSFYNNEISEKSEIFDDQFSVERPDGSNFTLKIRSTKLEDSAMYFCASTREGPGSGNTIYFGEGSWLTVV.

The gene calls are TRBV7-9 and TRBJ2-1; 9 bases are shared with TRBD1. V was clipped by 1 base and J by 1 base; unmatched bases: 2. Germline V CDR1 and CDR2: SEHNR, FQNEAQ (reference sequence). The length of the CDR3 is 16 residues. The CDR3 reads CASSLGGTGSYNEQFF. The CDR3 DNA reads as TGTGCCAGCAGCTTAGGGGGGACAGGGTCCTACAATGAGCAGTTCTTC.

This clone turned up a few times. The V and J genes are TRBV5-8 and TRBJ1-2; D gene ambiguous. Germline lookup yields CDR1 SGHTS and CDR2 YDEGEE. The CDR3 extends over 13 amino acids. Trimming cost V 4 bases and J 4 bases, with 11 bases left between them. The CDR3 loop is CASSRSFPYGYTF. The CDR3 DNA reads TGTGCCAGCAGCCGGAGTTTCCCCTATGGCTACACCTTC.

This chain connects TRBV28 to TRBJ1-3, with TRBD1 as a possible D gene (6 bases). Trimming cost V 3 bases and J 2 bases, with 14 bases left between them. CDR3 length: 16 residues. CDR1 is MDHEN and CDR2 is SYDVKM in the germline V gene. This CDR3 is CASSFPEGHPGNTIYF. Written as DNA, the CDR3 is TGTGCCAGCAGTTTTCCCGAGGGACATCCTGGAAACACCATATATTTT.

The gene calls are TRBV29-1 and TRBJ1-5, with 7 bases that match TRBD1. Per germline, CDR1 SQVTM and CDR2 ANQGSEA. V gave up 3 bases and J gave up 6 bases; unmatched junction bases: 5. The length of the CDR3 is 13 residues. The CDR3 sequence is CSVERGQGQPQHF. CDR3 DNA: TGCAGCGTTGAGAGGGGGCAAGGTCAGCCCCAGCATTTT.

The rearrangement links TRBV19 to TRBJ2-4; the D is unclear. The CDR3 is 14 amino acids. V lost 6 bases and J 3 bases, leaving 12 bases between the germline ends. Germline V gives CDR1 LNHDA, CDR2 SQIVND (reference sequence). The CDR3 region is CASRGGTRKNIQYF. The DNA for the CDR3 is TGTGCCAGTAGAGGCGGTACCCGCAAAAACATTCAGTACTTC.